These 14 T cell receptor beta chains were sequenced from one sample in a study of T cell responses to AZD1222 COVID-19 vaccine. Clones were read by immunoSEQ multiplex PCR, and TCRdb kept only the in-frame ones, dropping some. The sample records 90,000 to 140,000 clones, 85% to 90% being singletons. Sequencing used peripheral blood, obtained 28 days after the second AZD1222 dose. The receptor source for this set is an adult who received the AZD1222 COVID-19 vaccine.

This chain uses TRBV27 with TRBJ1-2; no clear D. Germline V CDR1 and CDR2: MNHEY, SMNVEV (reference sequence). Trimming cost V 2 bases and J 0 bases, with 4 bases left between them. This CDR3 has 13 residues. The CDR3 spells CASSLRTNYGYTF. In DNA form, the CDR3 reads TGTGCCAGCAGTTTACGAACTAACTATGGCTACACCTTC.

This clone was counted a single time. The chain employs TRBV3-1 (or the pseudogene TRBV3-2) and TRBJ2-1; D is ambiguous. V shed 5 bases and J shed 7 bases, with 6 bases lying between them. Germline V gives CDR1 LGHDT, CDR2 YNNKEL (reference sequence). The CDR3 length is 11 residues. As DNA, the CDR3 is TGTGCCAGCAGCGGCTTGAATGAGCAGTTCTTC. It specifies CASSGLNEQFF.

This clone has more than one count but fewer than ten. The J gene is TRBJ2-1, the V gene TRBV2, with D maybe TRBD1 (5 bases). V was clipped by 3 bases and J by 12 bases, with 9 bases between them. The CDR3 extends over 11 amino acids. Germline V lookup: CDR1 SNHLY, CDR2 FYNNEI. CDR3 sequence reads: CASSEAGLQFF. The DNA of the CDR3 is TGTGCCAGCAGTGAGGCAGGGCTGCAGTTCTTC.

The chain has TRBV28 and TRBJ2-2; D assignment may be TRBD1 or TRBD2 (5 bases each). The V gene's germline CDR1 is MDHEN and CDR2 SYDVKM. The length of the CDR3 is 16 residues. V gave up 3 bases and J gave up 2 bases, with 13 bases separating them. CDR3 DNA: TGTGCCAGCAGTTTGGGAATCGGGACCAACACCGGGGAGCTGTTTTTT. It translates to CASSLGIGTNTGELFF.

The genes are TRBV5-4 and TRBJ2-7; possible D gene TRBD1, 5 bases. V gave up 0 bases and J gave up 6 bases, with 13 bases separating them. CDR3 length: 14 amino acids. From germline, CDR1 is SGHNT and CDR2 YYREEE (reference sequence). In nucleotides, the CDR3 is TGTGCCAGCAGCTTGGGGCAGGGCCCCGCCGAGCAGTACTTC. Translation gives CASSLGQGPAEQYF.

The CDR3 DNA sequence: TGCGCCAGCAGCCATCCCTTGCGGGGGAGGATTTACGAGCAGTACTTC. Translation gives CASSHPLRGRIYEQYF. This chain joins TRBV4-1 and TRBJ2-7; TRBD2 matches at 7 bases. Germline V gene lookup returns CDR1 MGHRA and CDR2 YSYEKL. V was pared by 3 bases and J by 4 bases, with 12 bases of the junction left unmatched. This CDR3 has 16 residues.

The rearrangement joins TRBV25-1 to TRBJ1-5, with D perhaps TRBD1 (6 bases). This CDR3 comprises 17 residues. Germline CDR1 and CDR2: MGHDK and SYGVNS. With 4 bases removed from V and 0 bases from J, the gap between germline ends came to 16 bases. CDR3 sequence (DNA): TGTGCCAGCAGTGGGTCTGGGGAGGGGGATAGCAATCAGCCCCAGCATTTT. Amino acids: CASSGSGEGDSNQPQHF.

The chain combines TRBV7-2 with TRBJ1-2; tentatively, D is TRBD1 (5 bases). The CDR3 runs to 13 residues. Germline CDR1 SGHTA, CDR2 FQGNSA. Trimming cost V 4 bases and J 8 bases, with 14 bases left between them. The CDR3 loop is CASSSPGFKGYTF. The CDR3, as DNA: TGTGCCAGCAGCTCGCCAGGGTTTAAGGGCTACACCTTC.

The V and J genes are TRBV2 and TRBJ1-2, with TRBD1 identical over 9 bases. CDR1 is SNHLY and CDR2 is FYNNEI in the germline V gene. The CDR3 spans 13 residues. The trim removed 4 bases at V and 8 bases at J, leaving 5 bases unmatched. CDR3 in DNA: TGTGCCAGCAGTGTGGAGGGACAGGGCGGCTACACCTTC. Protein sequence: CASSVEGQGGYTF.

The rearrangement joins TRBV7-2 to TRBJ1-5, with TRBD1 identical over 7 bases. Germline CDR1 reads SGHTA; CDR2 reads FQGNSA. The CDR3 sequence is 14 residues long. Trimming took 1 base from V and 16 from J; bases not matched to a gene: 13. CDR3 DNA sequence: TGTGCCAGCAGCTTAGAGAGTTGGGACAGCGTGTCCCATTTT. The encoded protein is CASSLESWDSVSHF.

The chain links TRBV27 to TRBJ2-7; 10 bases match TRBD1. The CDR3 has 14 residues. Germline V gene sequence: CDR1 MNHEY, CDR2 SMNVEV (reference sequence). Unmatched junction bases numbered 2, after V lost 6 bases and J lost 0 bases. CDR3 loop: CASRRTGGSYEQYF. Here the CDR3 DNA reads TGTGCCAGCAGACGGACAGGGGGCTCCTACGAGCAGTACTTC.

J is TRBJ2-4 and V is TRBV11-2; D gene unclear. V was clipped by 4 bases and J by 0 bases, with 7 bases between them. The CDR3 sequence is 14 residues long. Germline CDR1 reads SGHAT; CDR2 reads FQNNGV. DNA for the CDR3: TGTGCCAGCAGCTCCAGACTAGCCAAAAACATTCAGTACTTC. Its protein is CASSSRLAKNIQYF.

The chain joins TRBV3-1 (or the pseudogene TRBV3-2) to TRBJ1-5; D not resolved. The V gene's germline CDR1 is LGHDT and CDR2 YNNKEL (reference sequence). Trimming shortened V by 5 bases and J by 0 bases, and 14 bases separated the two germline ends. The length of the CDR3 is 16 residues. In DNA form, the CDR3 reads TGTGCCAGCAGCACTCGCGGGGTGCATAGCAATCAGCCCCAGCATTTT. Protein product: CASSTRGVHSNQPQHF.

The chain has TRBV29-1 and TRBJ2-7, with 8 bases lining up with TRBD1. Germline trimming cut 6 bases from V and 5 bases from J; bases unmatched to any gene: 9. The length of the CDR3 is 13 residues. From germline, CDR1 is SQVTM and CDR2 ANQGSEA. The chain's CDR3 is CSVRTGKFDEQYF. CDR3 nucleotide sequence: TGCAGCGTAAGGACAGGGAAGTTCGACGAGCAGTACTTC.